This passage covers 27 T cell receptor beta chains from one sample sequenced in a study of response to subunit inactivated influenza vaccine. Via MiXCR, TCRdb re-called the RT-PCR reads, giving one row per CDR3 protein. The sample lists some 520,000 distinct CDR3 sequences; about 15% were seen once. The sequencing here drew on CD4+ T cells sorted from PBMCs, taken around 25 months after vaccination. These TCRs come from a man between 45 and 75 years old who received an inactivated influenza vaccine.

This rearrangement joins TRBV6-2 or TRBV6-3 to TRBJ2-7, with 10 bases matching TRBD2. Germline trimming cut 3 bases from V and 5 bases from J; bases unmatched to any gene: 7. The CDR3 spans 15 residues. The V gene's germline CDR1 is MNHEY and CDR2 SVGEGT. The CDR3 DNA sequence: TGTGCCAGCAGTTATTACGCTAGCGGGAGCCACGAGCAGTACTTC. Translated, it gives CASSYYASGSHEQYF.

This clonotype was seen only a few times. This chain joins TRBV4-3 and TRBJ1-2; no firm D call. Germline V CDR1 and CDR2: LGHNA, YSLEER. The CDR3 totals 16 residues. The V and J ends lost 0 bases and 3 bases respectively, with 14 bases between them. The CDR3 spells CASSQDPGVPYYGYTF. The CDR3 nucleotides read TGCGCCAGCAGCCAAGATCCCGGGGTTCCGTACTATGGCTACACCTTC.

CDR3 protein: CSARVPLLTYNEQFF. CDR3 in DNA: TGCAGTGCTAGAGTCCCCCTACTAACCTACAATGAGCAGTTCTTC. The rearrangement joins TRBV20-1 to TRBJ2-1; D call uncertain. The CDR3 consists of 15 residues. V was shortened by 1 base and J by 2 bases, with 12 bases between the two germline ends. Germline CDR1 and CDR2: DFQATT and SNEGSKA (reference sequence).

This clonotype appeared a few times. The rearrangement joins TRBV15 to TRBJ1-6; 8 bases align to TRBD1. Germline V lookup: CDR1 LNHNV, CDR2 YYDKDF (reference sequence). V dropped 5 bases and J dropped 8; count of bases not matched to a gene: 11. This CDR3 has 16 residues. CDR3: CATSGWDRSRHSPLHF. The CDR3 bases are TGTGCCACCAGCGGATGGGACAGGTCAAGACATTCACCCCTCCACTTT.

This chain uses TRBV20-1 with TRBJ2-3, with 9 bases matching TRBD2. Germline V gene sequence: CDR1 DFQATT, CDR2 SNEGSKA (reference sequence). The CDR3 has 14 amino acids. The V gene end was trimmed by 8 bases and the J gene end by 2 bases; junction bases not matched to a gene: 8. In DNA form, the CDR3 reads TGCAGTAGATGGGCGGGAGGGTCCACAGATACGCAGTATTTT. It specifies CSRWAGGSTDTQYF.

The rearrangement uses TRBV9 and TRBJ1-1, with 7 bases lining up with TRBD1. The germline gives CDR1 SGDLS, CDR2 YYNGEE. The junction had 4 bases not matched to a gene; V was cut back by 1 base and J by 4 bases. This CDR3 is 14 amino acids long. The CDR3 DNA is TGTGCCAGCAGCGTACACAGGGGAGGCACTGAAGCTTTCTTT. Protein: CASSVHRGGTEAFF.

The rearrangement links TRBV28 to TRBJ2-7; D is possibly TRBD1 (5 bases). V dropped 2 bases and J dropped 4 bases, with 9 bases sitting between them. The CDR3 is 13 residues long. From germline, CDR1 is MDHEN and CDR2 SYDVKM. CDR3 in DNA: TGTGCCAGCAGTTTACCGACAGTATACGAGCAGTACTTC. The encoded protein is CASSLPTVYEQYF.

This chain links TRBV7-2 with TRBJ2-7; D is uncertain. V was trimmed by 1 base and J by 0 bases, leaving 10 bases between them. Germline V gene sequence: CDR1 SGHTA, CDR2 FQGNSA. The CDR3 is 15 residues long. The DNA of the CDR3 is TGTGCCAGCAGCTTAGTGGCTACCAGCTCCTACGAGCAGTACTTC. This translates into CASSLVATSSYEQYF.

This clonotype was recorded a few times. The J gene is TRBJ1-2, the V gene TRBV20-1; TRBD1 agrees at 7 bases. The germline V gene encodes CDR1 DFQATT and CDR2 SNEGSKA (reference sequence). This CDR3 comprises 15 residues. J lost 1 base, V lost 1 base, and 6 bases had no gene match. CDR3 DNA sequence: TGCAGTGCTAGAGTATCAGGGGGAGATAACTATGGCTACACCTTC. The encoded protein is CSARVSGGDNYGYTF.

As DNA, the CDR3 is TGCGCCAGCAGCTTGGGAGAAGGGGGCCGCGCGGATACGCAGTATTTT. Its translation is CASSLGEGGRADTQYF. This sequence joins TRBV5-1 and TRBJ2-3; TRBD1 matches 7 bases. Germline V gene sequence: CDR1 SGHRS, CDR2 YFSETQ. This CDR3 comprises 16 residues. V was clipped by 0 bases and J by 6 bases; unmatched bases: 10.

This clonotype was seen only a few times. The J gene is TRBJ2-1, the V gene TRBV29-1; possible D gene TRBD1, 6 bases. Germline loops: CDR1 SQVTM, CDR2 ANQGSEA. V was pared by 7 bases and J by 9 bases, with 10 bases between. The CDR3 runs 10 residues. The CDR3 spells CSGGLGEQFF. The CDR3 nucleotides are TGCAGCGGGGGGCTCGGTGAGCAGTTCTTC.

V usage is TRBV5-1 and J usage is TRBJ2-3; TRBD2 might be the D (5 bases). Trimming shortened V by 4 bases and J by 6 bases, and 18 bases separated the two germline ends. Germline V lookup: CDR1 SGHRS, CDR2 YFSETQ. The CDR3 loop spans 15 amino acids. The CDR3 DNA reads as TGCGCCAGCAGCCCCGGTCCCTCGGGGAGTGATACGCAGTATTTT. Its protein product is CASSPGPSGSDTQYF. Filled out from reference TRBV5-1 and TRBJ2-3, the complete variable domain reads KAGVTQTPRYLIKTRGQQVTLSCSPISGHRSVSWYQQTPGQGLQFLFEYFSETQRNKGNFPGRFSGRQFSNSRSEMNVSTLELGDSALYLCASSPGPSGSDTQYFGPGTRLTVL.

The chain is built from TRBV5-6 and TRBJ2-7; D may be TRBD2 (5 bases). The CDR3 loop spans 13 amino acids. Trimming removed 2 bases from V and 6 bases from J, with 12 bases in between. The germline gives CDR1 SGHDT, CDR2 YYEEEE. The CDR3 nucleotides are TGTGCCAGCAGCTTCCCCACGGGGTCCGAGCAGTACTTC. Protein: CASSFPTGSEQYF.

This clonotype was counted many times. The chain uses TRBV5-1 and TRBJ1-6; no firm D call. The CDR3 totals 13 residues. V was clipped by 4 bases and J by 5 bases, with 7 bases between them. CDR1 is SGHRS and CDR2 is YFSETQ in the germline V gene. The CDR3 sequence is CASSQPNNSPLHF. The CDR3 bases are TGCGCCAGCAGCCAACCGAATAATTCACCCCTCCACTTT.

This rearrangement joins TRBV24-1 to TRBJ2-7, with 11 positions matching TRBD1. J lost 3 bases, V lost 4 bases, and 1 base had no gene match. This CDR3 is 14 amino acids long. The V gene's germline CDR1 is KGHDR and CDR2 SFDVKD. The CDR3 loop reads CATSDGTGGYEQYF. For the CDR3, the DNA is TGTGCCACCAGTGACGGGACAGGGGGCTACGAGCAGTACTTC.

CDR3 sequence reads: CASAEPGLAPEQFF. DNA of the CDR3: TGTGCCAGCGCCGAACCTGGACTAGCCCCGGAGCAGTTCTTC. V usage is TRBV6-1 and J usage is TRBJ2-1; 8 bases are a match to TRBD2. The germline V gene encodes CDR1 MNHNS and CDR2 SASEGT. CDR3 size: 14 residues. The J segment lost 10 bases and the V segment lost 8 bases, leaving 13 bases of the junction unmatched.

This chain connects TRBV10-2 to TRBJ1-1; D gene uncertain. This CDR3 spans 13 amino acids. Looked up from germline, CDR1 is WSHSY and CDR2 is SAAADI. Between the trimmed V and J ends, which lost 5 bases and 2 bases, there was a span of 9 bases. The CDR3 sequence: CASSIRSNTEAFF. CDR3 sequence (DNA): TGCGCCAGCAGTATCCGGTCCAACACTGAAGCTTTCTTT.

This clonotype occurred a few times. CDR3: CASSFGFQPQHF. The CDR3 region has the DNA TGTGCCAGCAGTTTTGGTTTTCAGCCCCAGCATTTT. The chain joins TRBV28 to TRBJ1-5; no clear D. This CDR3 region has 12 residues. Looked up from germline, CDR1 is MDHEN and CDR2 is SYDVKM. The V gene lost 3 bases and the J gene lost 6 bases, with 6 bases spanning the gap.

Comment on this clonotype: At one end, the junction sequence differs from germline, possibly due to a read error. The rearrangement joins TRBV5-1 to TRBJ2-1; 7 positions match TRBD2. CDR1 is SGHRS and CDR2 is YFSETQ in the germline V gene. CDR3 length equals 18 residues. This chain's CDR3 is CASSALGVGGSAYKEQFF. The CDR3 DNA sequence: TGCGCCAGCAGCGCCCTGGGGGTGGGCGGGAGCGCCTACAAAGAGCAGTTCTTC.

This clonotype has just a few counts. The chain carries TRBV28 and TRBJ2-7; tentative D call: TRBD2 (5 bases). This CDR3 contains 11 residues. Trimming shortened V by 7 bases and J by 5 bases, and 9 bases separated the two germline ends. Germline CDR1 is MDHEN and CDR2 is SYDVKM. In nucleotides, the CDR3 is TGTGCCAGCAAATTGGAGGACGAGCAGTACTTC. It yields the protein CASKLEDEQYF. The variable domain in full, completed from reference TRBV28 and TRBJ2-7, reads DVKVTQSSRYLVKRTGEKVFLECVQDMDHENMFWYRQDPGLGLRLIYFSYDVKMKEKGDIPEGYSVSREKKERFSLILESASTNQTSMYLCASKLEDEQYFGPGTRLTVT.

This rearrangement joins TRBV4-3 to TRBJ1-6; 10 nucleotides agree with TRBD1. With 1 base clipped from V and 10 bases from J, the junction kept 4 bases outside the gene matches. The germline V gene has CDR1 LGHNA and CDR2 YSLEER. This CDR3 spans 15 amino acids. CDR3 sequence: CASSQARDRGSPLHF. CDR3 DNA sequence: TGCGCCAGCAGCCAAGCACGGGACAGGGGATCACCCCTCCACTTT.

This clonotype appeared a few times. In nucleotides, the CDR3 is TGTGCCAGCAGCTTAGGGGGGGGCGGGACCTACAATGAGCAGTTCTTC. Its translation: CASSLGGGGTYNEQFF. V is TRBV7-2 and J is TRBJ2-1; D is perhaps TRBD2 (7 bases). This CDR3 region has 16 residues. Trimming took 1 base from V and 2 from J, leaving 12 bases between them. CDR1 and CDR2 from the germline V gene are SGHTA and FQGNSA.

Ten or more counts support this clonotype. V and J are TRBV12-3 or TRBV12-4 and TRBJ2-3; TRBD2 might be the D (6 bases). The CDR3 sequence is 13 residues long. Trimming took 3 bases from V and 5 from J, leaving 9 bases between them. This CDR3 reads CASSLGGRDTQYF. DNA of the CDR3: TGTGCCAGCAGTTTGGGGGGACGAGATACGCAGTATTTT.

The CDR3 spells CSARDFRGVLATEAFF. The CDR3 DNA reads TGCAGTGCTAGAGATTTTCGGGGGGTCTTGGCGACTGAAGCTTTCTTT. This chain joins TRBV20-1 and TRBJ1-1, with a tentative D call TRBD1 (5 bases). Per the germline V gene, CDR1 is DFQATT and CDR2 is SNEGSKA (reference sequence). The ends were cut back, 0 bases at V and 5 bases at J, with 19 bases in the middle. The CDR3 spans 16 residues.

This clonotype came up a few times. This chain connects TRBV5-6 to TRBJ2-7; D call uncertain. Trimming removed 5 bases from V and 2 bases from J, with 14 bases in between. The CDR3 is made up of 14 amino acids. Germline CDR1 SGHDT, CDR2 YYEEEE. The CDR3 loop is CASSRTGPAYEQYF. The CDR3 bases are TGTGCCAGCAGTCGAACCGGGCCCGCCTACGAGCAGTACTTC.

V gene TRBV10-3 combines with J gene TRBJ1-1; D possibly corresponds to TRBD1 (6 bases). The CDR3 contains 14 residues. Looked up from germline, CDR1 is ENHRY and CDR2 is SYGVKD. The ends were cut back, 0 bases at V and 9 bases at J, with 14 bases in the middle. The chain's CDR3 is CAISESLRQGQAFF. For the CDR3, the DNA is TGTGCCATCAGTGAGTCGTTGAGGCAGGGGCAAGCTTTCTTT.

The chain has TRBV6-1 and TRBJ2-2, with TRBD2 matching over 11 bases. The CDR3 is 16 residues long. J gave up 2 bases and V 6 bases, and 5 bases lay outside the gene matches. Per germline, CDR1 MNHNS and CDR2 SASEGT. The DNA of the CDR3 is TGTGCCAGCAGACTAGCGGGAGCCACAAACACCGGGGAGCTGTTTTTT. Protein product: CASRLAGATNTGELFF.